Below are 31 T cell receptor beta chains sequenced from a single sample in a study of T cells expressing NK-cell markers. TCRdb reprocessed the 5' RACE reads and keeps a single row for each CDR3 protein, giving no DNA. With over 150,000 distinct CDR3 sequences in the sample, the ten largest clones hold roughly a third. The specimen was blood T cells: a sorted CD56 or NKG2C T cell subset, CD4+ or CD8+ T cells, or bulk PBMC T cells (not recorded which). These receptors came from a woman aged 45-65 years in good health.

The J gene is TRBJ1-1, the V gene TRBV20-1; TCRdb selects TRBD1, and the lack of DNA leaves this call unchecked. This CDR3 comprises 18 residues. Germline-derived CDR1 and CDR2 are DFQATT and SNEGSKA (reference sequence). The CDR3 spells CSARDSVGGPTMGAEAFF.

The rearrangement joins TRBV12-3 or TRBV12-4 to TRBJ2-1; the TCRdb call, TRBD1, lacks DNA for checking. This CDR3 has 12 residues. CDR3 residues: CASSNGANEQFF.

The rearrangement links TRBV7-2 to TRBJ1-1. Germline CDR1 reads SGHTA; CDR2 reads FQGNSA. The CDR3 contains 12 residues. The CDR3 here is CASTYGVPEAFF.

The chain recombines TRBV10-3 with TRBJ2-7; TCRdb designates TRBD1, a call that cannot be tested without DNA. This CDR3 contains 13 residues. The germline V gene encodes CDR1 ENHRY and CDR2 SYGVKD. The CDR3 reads CATGTGDTYEQYF.

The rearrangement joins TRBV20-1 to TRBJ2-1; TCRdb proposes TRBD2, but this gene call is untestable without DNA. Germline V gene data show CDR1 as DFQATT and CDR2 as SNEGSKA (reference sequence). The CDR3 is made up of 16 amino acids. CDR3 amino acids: CSAAPLLAGAYNEQFF.

CDR3 sequence reads: CASSLTQSGTEAFF. This sequence joins TRBV5-1 and TRBJ1-1. CDR3 length equals 14 residues. Looked up from germline, CDR1 is SGHRS and CDR2 is YFSETQ.

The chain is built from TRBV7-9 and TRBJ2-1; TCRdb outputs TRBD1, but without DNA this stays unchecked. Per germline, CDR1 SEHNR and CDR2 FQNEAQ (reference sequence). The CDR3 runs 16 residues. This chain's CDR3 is CASSDRGGGTHNEQFF.

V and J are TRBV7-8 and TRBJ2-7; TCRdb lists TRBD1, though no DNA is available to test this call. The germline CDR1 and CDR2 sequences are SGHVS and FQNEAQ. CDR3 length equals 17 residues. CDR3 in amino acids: CASSLIWGTQGDYEQYF. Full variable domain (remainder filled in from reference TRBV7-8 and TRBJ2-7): GAGVSQSPRYKVAKRGQDVALRCDPISGHVSLFWYQQALGQGPEFLTYFQNEAQLDKSGLPSDRFFAERPEGSVSTLKIQRTQQEDSAVYLCASSLIWGTQGDYEQYFGPGTRLTVT.

The CDR3 is CASSYWGTGTVLHEQYF. This chain joins TRBV7-9 and TRBJ2-7; without DNA, the TCRdb call of TRBD1 cannot be checked. The CDR3 is 17 residues long. In germline, CDR1 is SEHNR, CDR2 FQNEAQ (reference sequence).

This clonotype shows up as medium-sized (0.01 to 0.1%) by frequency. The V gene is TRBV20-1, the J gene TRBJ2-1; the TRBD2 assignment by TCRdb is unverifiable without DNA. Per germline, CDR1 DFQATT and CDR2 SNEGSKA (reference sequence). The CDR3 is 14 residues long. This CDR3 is CSAPTSGRYNEQFF.

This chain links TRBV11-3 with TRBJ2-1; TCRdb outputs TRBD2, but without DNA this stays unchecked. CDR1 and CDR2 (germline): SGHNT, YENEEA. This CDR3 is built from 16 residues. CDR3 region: CASSHTGTSYANEQFF.

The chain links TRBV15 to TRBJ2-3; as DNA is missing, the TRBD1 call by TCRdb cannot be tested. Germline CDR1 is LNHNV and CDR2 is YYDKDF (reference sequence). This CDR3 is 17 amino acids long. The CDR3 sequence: CATSRLTGTLSTDTQYF.

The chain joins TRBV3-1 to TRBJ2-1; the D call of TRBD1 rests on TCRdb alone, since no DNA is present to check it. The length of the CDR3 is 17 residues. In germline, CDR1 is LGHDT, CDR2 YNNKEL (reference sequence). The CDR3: CASSQEYTGEIYNEQFF.

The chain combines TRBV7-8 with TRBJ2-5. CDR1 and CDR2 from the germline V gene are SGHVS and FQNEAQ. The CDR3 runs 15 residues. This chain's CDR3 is CASSLTARYQETQYF.

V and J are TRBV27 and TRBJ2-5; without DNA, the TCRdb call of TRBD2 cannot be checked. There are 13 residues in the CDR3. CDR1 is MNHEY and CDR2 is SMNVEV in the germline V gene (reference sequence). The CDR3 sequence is CASRPGTQETQYF.

The CDR3 reads CSVEDLDSYGYTF. The chain carries TRBV29-1 and TRBJ1-2; TCRdb designates TRBD1, a call that cannot be tested without DNA. Germline V gives CDR1 SQVTM, CDR2 ANQGSEA. CDR3 length: 13 amino acids.

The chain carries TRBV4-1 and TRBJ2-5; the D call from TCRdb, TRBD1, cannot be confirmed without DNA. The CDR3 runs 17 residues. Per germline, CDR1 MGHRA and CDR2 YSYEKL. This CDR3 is CASSQVGGGTDQETQYF.

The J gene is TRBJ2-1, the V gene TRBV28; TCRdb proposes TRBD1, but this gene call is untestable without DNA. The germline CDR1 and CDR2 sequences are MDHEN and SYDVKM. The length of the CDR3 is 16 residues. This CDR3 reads CASSRTGSPIWNEQFF. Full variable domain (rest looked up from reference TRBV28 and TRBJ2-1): DVKVTQSSRYLVKRTGEKVFLECVQDMDHENMFWYRQDPGLGLRLIYFSYDVKMKEKGDIPEGYSVSREKKERFSLILESASTNQTSMYLCASSRTGSPIWNEQFFGPGTRLTVL.

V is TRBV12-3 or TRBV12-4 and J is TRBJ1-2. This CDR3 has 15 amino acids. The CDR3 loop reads CASSILQGGIYGYTF.

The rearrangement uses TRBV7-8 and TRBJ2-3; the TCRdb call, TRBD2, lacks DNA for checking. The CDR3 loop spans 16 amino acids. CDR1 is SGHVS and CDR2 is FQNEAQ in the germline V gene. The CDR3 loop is CASSLLRGGPRDTQYF.

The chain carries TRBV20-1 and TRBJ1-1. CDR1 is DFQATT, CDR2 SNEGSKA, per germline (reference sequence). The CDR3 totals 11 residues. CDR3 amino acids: CSVGLNTEAFF.

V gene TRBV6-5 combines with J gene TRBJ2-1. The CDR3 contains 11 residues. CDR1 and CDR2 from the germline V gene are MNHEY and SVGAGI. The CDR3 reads CASSSGYEQFF.

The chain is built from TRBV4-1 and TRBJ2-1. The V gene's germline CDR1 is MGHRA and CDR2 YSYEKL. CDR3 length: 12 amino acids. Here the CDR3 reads CASSGVYNEQFF.

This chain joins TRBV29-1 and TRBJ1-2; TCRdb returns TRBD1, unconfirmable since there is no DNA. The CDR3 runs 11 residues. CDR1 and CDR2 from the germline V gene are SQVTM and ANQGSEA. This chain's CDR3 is CSVVVPKGYTF. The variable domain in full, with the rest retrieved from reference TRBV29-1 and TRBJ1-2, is SAVISQKPSRDICQRGTSLTIQCQVDSQVTMMFWYRQQPGQSLTLIATANQGSEATYESGFVIDKFPISRPNLTFSTLTVSNMSPEDSSIYLCSVVVPKGYTFGSGTRLTVV.

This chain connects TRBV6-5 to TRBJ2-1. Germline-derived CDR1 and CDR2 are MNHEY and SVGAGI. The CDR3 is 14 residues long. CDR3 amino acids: CASSYSRSYNEQFF.

The CDR3 loop reads CASSPSQYNQPQHF. This chain connects TRBV5-6 to TRBJ1-5. CDR1 is SGHDT, CDR2 YYEEEE, per germline. The CDR3 contains 14 residues. The whole variable domain, filled in from reference TRBV5-6 and TRBJ1-5, reads DAGVTQSPTHLIKTRGQQVTLRCSPKSGHDTVSWYQQALGQGPQFIFQYYEEEERQRGNFPDRFSGHQFPNYSSELNVNALLLGDSALYLCASSPSQYNQPQHFGDGTRLSIL.

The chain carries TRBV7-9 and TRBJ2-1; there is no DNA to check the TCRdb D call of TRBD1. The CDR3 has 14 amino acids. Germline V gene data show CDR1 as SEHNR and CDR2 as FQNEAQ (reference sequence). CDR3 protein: CASSPPGQNNEQFF.

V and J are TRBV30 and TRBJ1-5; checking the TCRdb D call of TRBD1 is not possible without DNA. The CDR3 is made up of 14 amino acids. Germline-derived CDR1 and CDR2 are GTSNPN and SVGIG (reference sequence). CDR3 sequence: CAWKGAGRSQPQHF.

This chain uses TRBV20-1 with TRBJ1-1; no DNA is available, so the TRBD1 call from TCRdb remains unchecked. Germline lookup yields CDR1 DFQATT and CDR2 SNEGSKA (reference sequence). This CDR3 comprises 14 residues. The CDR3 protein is CSARVQGIIAEAFF.

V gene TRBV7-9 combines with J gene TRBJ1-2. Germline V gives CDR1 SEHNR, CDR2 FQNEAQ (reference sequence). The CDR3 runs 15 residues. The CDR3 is CASSLALGFGYGYTF.

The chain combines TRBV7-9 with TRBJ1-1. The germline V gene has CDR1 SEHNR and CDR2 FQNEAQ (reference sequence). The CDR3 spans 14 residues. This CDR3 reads CASSFKGSYDEAFF.